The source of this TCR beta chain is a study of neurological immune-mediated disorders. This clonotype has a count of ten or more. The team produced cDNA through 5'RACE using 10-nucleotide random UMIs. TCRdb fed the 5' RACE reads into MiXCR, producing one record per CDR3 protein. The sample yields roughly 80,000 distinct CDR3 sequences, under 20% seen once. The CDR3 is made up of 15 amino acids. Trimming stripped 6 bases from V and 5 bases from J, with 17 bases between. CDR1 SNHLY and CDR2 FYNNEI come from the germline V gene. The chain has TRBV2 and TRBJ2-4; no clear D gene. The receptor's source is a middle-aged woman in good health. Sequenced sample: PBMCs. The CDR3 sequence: CASRAWMGTQNIQYF. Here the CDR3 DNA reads TGTGCCAGCAGGGCTTGGATGGGTACCCAAAACATTCAGTACTTC.